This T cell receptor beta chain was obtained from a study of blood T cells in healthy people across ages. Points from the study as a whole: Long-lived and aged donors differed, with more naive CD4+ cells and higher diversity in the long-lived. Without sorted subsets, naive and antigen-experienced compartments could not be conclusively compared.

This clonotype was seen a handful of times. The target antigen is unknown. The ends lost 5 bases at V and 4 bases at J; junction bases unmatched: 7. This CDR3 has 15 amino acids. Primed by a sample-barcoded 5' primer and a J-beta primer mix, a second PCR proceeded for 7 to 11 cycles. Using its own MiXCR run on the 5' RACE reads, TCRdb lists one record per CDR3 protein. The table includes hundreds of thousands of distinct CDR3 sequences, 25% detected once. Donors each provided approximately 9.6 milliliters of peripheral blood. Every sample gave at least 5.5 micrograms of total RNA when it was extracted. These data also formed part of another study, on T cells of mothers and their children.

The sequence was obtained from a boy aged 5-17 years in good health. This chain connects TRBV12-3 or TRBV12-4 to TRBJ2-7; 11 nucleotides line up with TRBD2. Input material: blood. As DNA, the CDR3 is TGTGCCAGCAGTCAAGGGACTAGCGGATTTTACGAGCAGTACTTC. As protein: CASSQGTSGFYEQYF.